This T cell receptor (beta chain) was retrieved from a study of molecular identifiers for immune sequencing clone quantification (dated by TCRdb to 2016 to 2018). With respect to the entire study: For a replicate experiment, RNA from around 20,000 or 100,000 naive CD8 T cells was divided into five aliquots, of which four were sequenced. This methods study benchmarked molecular-identifier clustering-based TCR repertoire sequencing (MIDCIRS) and TCR RNA copy counting, using CD8 T cells to do so. Study-level results and caveats: Without barcode sub-clustering, chimeric consensus sequences inflated TCR diversity; chimeras reached as high as 47%. Highly expanded clone sizes could be underestimated because identical TCR molecules may share a barcode. Spiked-in Jurkat TCR RNA equivalent to a single cell was reported to be detectable even among approximately 1 million naive CD8 T cells. In CMV-specific effector cells, over 99% of molecules were held by clones above 20 RNA copies, whereas under 1% of molecules were held by such clones in naive cells. Modeling indicated approximately 3 TCR RNA copies recovered per cell, compared with about 10 by digital PCR, which implies a capture efficiency of around 30%. The naive libraries included spiked-in Jurkat TCR RNA (roughly nine copies' worth), and this RNA is not part of the donor repertoire.

As to this clonotype: It has no known antigen specificity. It has no much larger one-base neighbor in the sample; base qualities were not kept.

For this chain, trimming is 2 bases at the V end and 4 bases at the J end, and the number of junction bases without a gene match is 8. The CDR3, cysteine through phenylalanine, is 15 amino acids long. Only the CDR3 portion is preserved as DNA: 45 bases, with reading frame beginning at the first base. Via the germline V gene, CDR1 is LGHNA and CDR2 YSLEER. Library generation was performed with PCR. TCRdb shows the sequencer as NextSeq 500. Preparation of bulk TCR libraries followed a previously described approach, with the TCR primers listed in Table S5. Purification of total RNA was performed with the Qiagen AllPrep DNA/RNA kit. Before analysis, reads from multiple sequencing runs of one library were combined. The authors processed their data as follows. Reads were retained only if an exact TCR constant sequence was present, and the retained reads were trimmed to 150 nt and grouped according to their 12-nt molecular barcodes. Reads in each barcode group were sub-clustered using a 15% Levenshtein threshold, and a quality-weighted consensus sequence was built for each RNA molecule. Non-functional sequences were filtered out, along with any lower-count sequence sitting one edit away from another sequence. Based on a fit of two negative binomial distributions, barcode sub-clusters having less than 20% of the maximum read count were discarded. Through fastp at Q25 and MiXCR, TCRdb rebuilt clones from the public reads, retaining in-frame beta chains. Rows with a matching CDR3 protein are joined into one entry that keeps the most common DNA and genes. The V and J calls reflect TCRdb's pipeline rather than the authors' work. The table for this sample lists around 480,000 distinct CDR3 sequences; less than 30% of them were counted only once. The ten largest clones represent around 0.78% of the sample.

Libraries of naive CD8 T cells were built from about 20,000 to 1,000,000 sorted cells, with 10%, 30% or 50% of the purified RNA used. Naive CD8 T cells were FACS-sorted as CD8+CD4-CCR7+CD45RA+ on a BD FACSAria II into RLT Plus buffer. To test detection sensitivity, Jurkat RNA equal to approximately 10 TCR copies was added to samples of 20,000-1,000,000 naive CD8 T cells. Enrichment of CD8 T cells was performed with RosetteSep CD8+ T Cell Enrichment Cocktail and Ficoll-Paque, after which ACK red cell lysis was carried out. This receptor was identified in a human donor in good health. Some libraries in this study had Jurkat cell RNA spiked in. This chain is built from TRBV4-3 and TRBJ2-7, with TRBD2 identical over 7 junction bases. The sequencing sample was made of naive CD8+ T cells from blood, with Jurkat cell RNA spiked in. The sample's cell subset or site label, in plain terms: FACS-sorted CD8+CD4-CCR7+CD45RA+ naive T cells. The CDR3: CASSQSRAGNYEQYF. The sequenced DNA is TGCGCCAGCAGCCAATCCAGAGCGGGGAATTACGAGCAGTACTTC.